A single sample gave rise to the 19 T cell receptor beta chains below, sequenced in a study of CD4 and CD8 cells across lung adenocarcinoma regions. TCRdb redid the calling of the PCR reads with MiXCR, one entry per CDR3 protein. The table has about 7,700 distinct CDR3 sequences, 54% seen once. Sample: CD8+ T cells from the center of a lung tumor. These receptors originate from a female donor with lung adenocarcinoma. The CD4 and CD8 labels of this study may be unreliable.

By sample share, this clonotype is medium-sized. The V and J genes are TRBV6-1 and TRBJ1-1, with D tentatively TRBD1 (5 bases). The CDR3 contains 15 residues. Germline lookup yields CDR1 MNHNS and CDR2 SASEGT. The V and J ends lost 6 bases and 5 bases respectively, with 19 bases between them. CDR3 amino acids: CASRDKSKGVTEAFF. CDR3 bases: TGTGCCAGCAGAGACAAAAGTAAAGGGGTAACTGAAGCTTTCTTT.

This clonotype was recorded a few times. CDR3 protein: CASSLEQGAYNEQFF. CDR3 nucleotides: TGTGCCAGCAGCTTAGAGCAGGGGGCATACAATGAGCAGTTCTTC. V is TRBV11-3 and J is TRBJ2-1; 8 bases agree with TRBD1. The ends lost 0 bases at V and 4 bases at J; junction bases unmatched: 2. In germline, CDR1 is SGHNT, CDR2 YENEEA. CDR3 length: 15 residues.

The chain uses TRBV27 and TRBJ2-1, with 9 nucleotides matching TRBD2. Judging by the DNA end, TRBJ2-7 fits better; the J call may be wrong. The germline CDR1 and CDR2 sequences are MNHEY and SMNVEV (reference sequence). The CDR3 extends over 16 amino acids. The CDR3 protein is CACGGGGGGLADTQYF. The CDR3 DNA sequence: TGTGCCTGCGGGGGGGGGGGGGGCGGTTTGGCGGATACGCAGTACTTC.

A word on this clonotype: One junction end does not reproduce the germline sequence, and a read error may be involved. This rearrangement joins TRBV6-2 or TRBV6-3 to TRBJ2-1; 10 bases are shared with TRBD2. The CDR3 spans 14 residues. Germline V lookup: CDR1 MNHEY, CDR2 SVGEGT. This CDR3 reads CATLKREGRDEQYF. The CDR3 region has the DNA TGTGCCACCCTCAAGCGGGAGGGCCGGGATGAGCAGTATTTC.

This clonotype was observed a few times. This chain connects TRBV10-3 to TRBJ2-3; D not resolved. The length of the CDR3 is 11 residues. Trimming stripped 5 bases from V and 0 bases from J, with 0 bases between. Germline V gene sequence: CDR1 ENHRY, CDR2 SYGVKD. CDR3 coding DNA: TGTGCCATCAGTAGCACAGATACGCAGTATTTT. Translating gives CAISSTDTQYF.

A note on this clonotype: One end of the junction fails to match germline, which may point to a read error. The V call is TRBV10-1, the J call TRBJ2-3; a weak D match, TRBD2 (6 bases). The germline V gene encodes CDR1 WNHNN and CDR2 SYGVQD (reference sequence). The CDR3 sequence is 15 residues long. The CDR3 region is CGSSAGLGAKDTQYF. CDR3 DNA: TGCGGCAGCAGTGCGGGGCTAGGAGCCAAAGATACGCAGTACTTT.

As for this clonotype: At one end the junction does not follow the germline gene, possibly because of a read error. This sequence joins TRBV7-3 and TRBJ2-3, with TRBD1 as a possible D gene (6 bases). The germline gives CDR1 SGHTA, CDR2 FQGTGA. The CDR3 has 14 amino acids. Written as DNA, the CDR3 is TGTGCCGGCCGCTTGAGCAGGGGCACAGAGACGCAGTTCTTT. Translating gives CAGRLSRGTETQFF.

The chain carries TRBV6-1 and TRBJ2-5, with D unclear. Judging by the DNA end, TRBJ2-7 fits better; the J call may be wrong. The CDR3 covers 18 residues. Per the germline V gene, CDR1 is MNHNS and CDR2 is SASEGT. The CDR3 DNA sequence: TGTGCCAGCAGTGGATCATCCAAGTCCGGCGCTCAAACCTACGAGCAGTACTTC. It encodes CASSGSSKSGAQTYEQYF.

There are many counts of this clonotype. The rearrangement joins TRBV5-4 to TRBJ2-1, with a possible D match to TRBD1 (6 bases). The V and J ends lost 3 bases and 13 bases respectively, with 23 bases between them. Germline CDR1 reads SGHNT; CDR2 reads YYREEE (reference sequence). The CDR3 contains 15 residues. In DNA form, the CDR3 reads TGTGCCAGCAGCTCTGGGGGCCCCGGGCAAGAGACCCAGTTCTTC. This gives the protein CASSSGGPGQETQFF.

With regard to this clonotype: Germline and junction disagree at one end, which may indicate a read error. V and J are TRBV6-1 and TRBJ2-1, with D possibly being TRBD1 or TRBD2 (6 bases each). The end of the DNA is better explained by TRBJ2-5, so the J call may be wrong. Germline V gene data show CDR1 as MNHNS and CDR2 as SASEGT. The CDR3 runs 16 residues. The CDR3 DNA is TGTGCCAGCGGGGGGTCCGGGGGCCCTGGCCAAGATACCCAGTACTTC. Translating gives CASGGSGGPGQDTQYF.

In regard to this clonotype: The junction does not match germline at one end; this may be a read error. This rearrangement joins TRBV7-3 to TRBJ2-4; D is possibly TRBD1 or TRBD2 (5 bases each). The CDR3 runs 16 residues. The germline V gene has CDR1 SGHTA and CDR2 FQGTGA. CDR3 protein: CASSPKGLGVTDTQYF. CDR3 nucleotide sequence: TGTGCCAGCAGCCCTAAGGGGCTGGGGGTCACAGATACTCAGTATTTC.

The chain has TRBV19 and TRBJ2-7; 12 nucleotides align to TRBD2. The CDR3 is 15 amino acids. V lost 6 bases and J lost 2; bases outside the gene matches: 5. The V gene's germline CDR1 is LNHDA and CDR2 SQIVND (reference sequence). DNA for the CDR3: TGTGCCAGTAGCCCGGGACTAGCGGGCCCCTACGAGCAGTACTTC. Its protein product is CASSPGLAGPYEQYF. The entire variable domain, with the rest obtained from reference TRBV19 and TRBJ2-7, is as follows: DGGITQSPKYLFRKEGQNVTLSCEQNLNHDAMYWYRQDPGQGLRLIYYSQIVNDFQKGDIAEGYSVSREKKESFPLTVTSAQKNPTAFYLCASSPGLAGPYEQYFGPGTRLTVT.

This clonotype qualifies as medium-sized. The chain employs TRBV7-9 and TRBJ2-3; D is perhaps TRBD1 (6 bases). There are 15 residues in the CDR3. Trimming took off 1 base at V and 4 bases at J, with 12 bases between the two ends. The germline V gene encodes CDR1 SEHNR and CDR2 FQNEAQ (reference sequence). This CDR3 reads CASSLVQGTSDTQYF. CDR3 bases: TGTGCCAGCAGCTTAGTTCAGGGGACGTCAGATACGCAGTATTTT.

Note on this clonotype: One junction end does not reproduce the germline sequence, and a read error may be involved. The chain carries TRBV12-3 or TRBV12-4 and TRBJ2-3; the D gene is possibly TRBD1 (5 bases). The J call may be mistaken, given a closer DNA end match to TRBJ2-5. The CDR3 is 13 residues long. As DNA, the CDR3 is TGTGCCATCAGTGTCCGTAGCCAGGACATCCAGTACTTC. As protein: CAISVRSQDIQYF.

This clonotype has only a few counts. The chain uses TRBV6-4 and TRBJ2-1; 7 bases fit TRBD2. The CDR3 sequence is 15 residues long. The germline V gene encodes CDR1 MRHNA and CDR2 SNTAGT. J gave up 2 bases and V 0 bases, and 1 base lay outside the gene matches. The CDR3 sequence is CASSDSREPYNEQFF. The CDR3 region has the DNA TGTGCCAGCAGTGACTCGCGGGAGCCCTACAATGAGCAGTTCTTC.

The chain combines TRBV11-2 with TRBJ2-3, with 8 bases lining up with TRBD2. Germline CDR1 is SGHAT and CDR2 is FQNNGV. J lost 12 bases, V lost 3 bases, and 14 bases had no gene match. The length of the CDR3 is 15 residues. The DNA for the CDR3 is TGTGCCAGCAGCTTCGGGGGGGGGGCCGTAGAGACCCAGTATTTT. Translated: CASSFGGGAVETQYF.

The sample holds one count of this clonotype. The chain joins TRBV7-3 to TRBJ2-3; D unclear. Germline CDR1 and CDR2: SGHTA and FQGTGA. There are 15 residues in the CDR3. Trimming shortened V by 2 bases and J by 2 bases, and 11 bases separated the two germline ends. CDR3 bases: TGTGCCAGCAGCTTAGGTACAGTTAACACAGATACGCAGTATTTT. It yields the protein CASSLGTVNTDTQYF. The variable domain in full, with the rest retrieved from reference TRBV7-3 and TRBJ2-3, is GAGVSQTPSNKVTEKGKYVELRCDPISGHTALYWYRQSLGQGPEFLIYFQGTGAADDSGLPNDRFFAVRPEGSVSTLKIQRTERGDSAVYLCASSLGTVNTDTQYFGPGTRLTVL.

The V call is TRBV6-5, the J call TRBJ2-2; D is unresolved. The CDR3 spans 15 residues. Germline loops: CDR1 MNHEY, CDR2 SVGAGI. V was pared by 0 bases and J by 1 base, with 6 bases between. The chain's CDR3 is CASSYSQMNTGELFF. The CDR3 region has the DNA TGTGCCAGCAGTTACTCACAGATGAACACCGGGGAGCTGTTTTTT.

Regarding this clonotype: An end of the junction does not agree with germline; a read error may underlie this. The chain is built from TRBV7-3 and TRBJ2-3, with TRBD2 identical over 8 bases. In germline, CDR1 is SGHTA, CDR2 FQGTGA. The CDR3 consists of 16 residues. CDR3 DNA sequence: TGTGCCAGCAGCTCGGGGGGGCCGGCGAGCACAGGGACGCAGTTTTTT. The encoded protein is CASSSGGPASTGTQFF. The full variable domain, with the rest looked up from reference TRBV7-3 and TRBJ2-3, is GAGVSQTPSNKVTEKGKYVELRCDPISGHTALYWYRQSLGQGPEFLIYFQGTGAADDSGLPNDRFFAVRPEGSVSTLKIQRTERGDSAVYLCASSSGGPASTGTQFFGPGTRLTVL.